Listed here are 3 T cell receptor beta chains from one sample, sequenced in a study of blood T cell repertoires in COVID-19. Here immunoSEQ multiplex PCR was the method, and the copy in TCRdb shows in-frame clones only, minus some. The profile covers about 150,000 clones, with approximately 80% appearing a single time and roughly 12% taken by the ten largest. The material sequenced was peripheral blood. The receptors come from a woman in her sixties with COVID-19, enrolled during active disease.

The chain couples TRBV7-3 to TRBJ1-1; 10 bases are shared with TRBD1. The ends lost 5 bases at V and 3 bases at J; junction bases unmatched: 3. Per germline, CDR1 SGHTA and CDR2 FQGTGA. The length of the CDR3 is 14 residues. The CDR3 nucleotides read TGTGCCAGCAGCCTGGGACAGGGGCACACTGAAGCTTTCTTT. It codes for CASSLGQGHTEAFF.

The chain couples TRBV10-1 to TRBJ2-3; D perhaps matches TRBD1 (6 bases). Between the trimmed V and J ends, which lost 3 bases and 4 bases, there was a span of 8 bases. Germline-derived CDR1 and CDR2 are WNHNN and SYGVQD (reference sequence). This CDR3 has 13 amino acids. The CDR3 DNA reads TGCGCCAGCAGTGAAGGGGGTGCAGATACGCAGTATTTT. This translates into CASSEGGADTQYF.

V usage is TRBV29-1 and J usage is TRBJ1-1; D not resolved. Deletions cut 0 bases from V and 1 base from J, with 9 bases between. Germline V CDR1 and CDR2: SQVTM, ANQGSEA. The CDR3 has 14 residues. CDR3: CSVEDPPGNTEAFF. CDR3 in DNA: TGCAGCGTTGAAGATCCGCCAGGGAACACTGAAGCTTTCTTT.